The clone carrying this T cell receptor (beta chain) came up once. The record originates from a study of blood T cell repertoires in COVID-19. The CDR3 runs to 13 residues. The germline V gene has CDR1 SGHKS and CDR2 YYEKEE (reference sequence). The germline V and J ends were trimmed by 0 bases and 3 bases, with 7 bases remaining between them. Sequencing was performed with immunoSEQ multiplex PCR; in TCRdb, only in-frame clones are kept and a portion is missing. Of more than 150,000 clones detected, around 81% appear once; the ten largest clones hold about 12%. The chain is built from TRBV5-5 and TRBJ2-7; D perhaps matches TRBD1 (6 bases). The TCR comes from a woman over 75 with COVID-19, enrolled during active disease. The sample consisted of peripheral blood. Written as DNA, the CDR3 is TGTGCCAGCAGCTTGGAGGGGGACTACGAGCAGTACTTC. Translation: CASSLEGDYEQYF.